These 9 T cell receptor beta chains originate from one sample sequenced in a study of cytotoxic CD8 clonotypes in ibrutinib-treated CLL. Profiled with immunoSEQ multiplex PCR; TCRdb holds only in-frame clones, not every one. The sample lists about 160,000 clones, 70% to 85% seen once, with approximately 2% in the top ten. The material sequenced was PBMCs, taken after 12 months of ibrutinib treatment. The receptors originated from a human donor with chronic lymphocytic leukemia.

This clone was detected only a few times. This sequence joins TRBV18 and TRBJ2-2; TRBD1 is a possible D gene (6 bases). V lost 4 bases and J 0 bases, leaving 9 bases between the germline ends. CDR3 size: 15 residues. Germline CDR1 is KGHSH and CDR2 is LQKENI. DNA for the CDR3: TGTGCCAGCTCACGTGGGACATCGAACACCGGGGAGCTGTTTTTT. Translation: CASSRGTSNTGELFF. Full variable domain (outside the CDR3, taken from reference TRBV18 and TRBJ2-2): NAGVMQNPRHLVRRRGQEARLRCSPMKGHSHVYWYRQLPEEGLKFMVYLQKENIIDESGMPKERFSAEFPKEGPSILRIQQVVRGDSAAYFCASSRGTSNTGELFFGEGSRLTVL.

CDR3 residues: CASSLGTSGGRTGELFF. In DNA form, the CDR3 reads TGCGCCAGCAGTTTAGGGACTAGCGGGGGACGCACCGGGGAGCTGTTTTTT. This chain connects TRBV5-1 to TRBJ2-2; 14 positions agree with TRBD2. CDR1 is SGHRS and CDR2 is YFSETQ in the germline V gene. Trimming took 5 bases from V and 4 from J; bases not matched to a gene: 7. The CDR3 runs 17 residues.

The J gene is TRBJ1-1, the V gene TRBV6-1, with D unclear. V lost 6 bases and J 5 bases, leaving 16 bases between the germline ends. Germline V lookup: CDR1 MNHNS, CDR2 SASEGT. This CDR3 contains 14 residues. The CDR3 reads CASSADPKGTEAFF. The DNA for the CDR3 is TGTGCCAGCAGCGCTGACCCCAAAGGGACTGAAGCTTTCTTT.

DNA for the CDR3: TGTGCCAGCAGCTTATCGGCCGGGACAGGGGGCTCTCAGCCCCAGCATTTT. This codes for CASSLSAGTGGSQPQHF. This chain connects TRBV7-2 to TRBJ1-5; 12 bases map to TRBD1. CDR1 and CDR2 (germline): SGHTA, FQGNSA. CDR3 length: 17 amino acids. V lost 2 bases to trimming and J lost 6 bases; unmatched junction nucleotides: 8.

V gene TRBV7-8 combines with J gene TRBJ1-3, with 7 bases identical to TRBD1. The J segment lost 3 bases and the V segment lost 6 bases, leaving 8 bases of the junction unmatched. Germline V CDR1 and CDR2: SGHVS, FQNEAQ. The CDR3 loop spans 15 amino acids. The DNA for the CDR3 is TGTGCCAGCAGACTTGGGGACAGCAATGGAAACACCATATATTTT. As protein: CASRLGDSNGNTIYF.

This chain connects TRBV28 to TRBJ2-2; TRBD2 might be the D (6 bases). This CDR3 is 17 amino acids long. The V and J ends lost 7 bases and 0 bases respectively, with 18 bases between them. Germline V gene sequence: CDR1 MDHEN, CDR2 SYDVKM. In DNA, the CDR3 is TGTGCCAGCACCATTCAGTTGGGGGGTCCGAACACCGGGGAGCTGTTTTTT. Protein: CASTIQLGGPNTGELFF.

This chain connects TRBV7-9 to TRBJ2-1, with D possibly being TRBD2 (5 bases). Germline values: CDR1 SEHNR, CDR2 FQNEAQ (reference sequence). The CDR3 is 15 amino acids. Trimming removed 2 bases from V and 0 bases from J, with 8 bases in between. DNA for the CDR3: TGTGCCAGCAGCTTAACCACTAGCTCCTACAATGAGCAGTTCTTC. Translating gives CASSLTTSSYNEQFF. Filled out from reference TRBV7-9 and TRBJ2-1, the complete variable domain reads DTGVSQNPRHKITKRGQNVTFRCDPISEHNRLYWYRQTLGQGPEFLTYFQNEAQLEKSRLLSDRFSAERPKGSFSTLEIQRTEQGDSAMYLCASSLTTSSYNEQFFGPGTRLTVL.

The chain is built from TRBV7-2 and TRBJ1-5, with D possibly TRBD1 on 6 matching bases. CDR3 size: 13 residues. Germline CDR1 reads SGHTA; CDR2 reads FQGNSA. Deletions cut 5 bases from V and 5 bases from J, with 10 bases between. CDR3 sequence reads: CASSQRQDQPQHF. The DNA for the CDR3 is TGTGCCAGCAGCCAAAGACAGGATCAGCCCCAGCATTTT.

The chain is built from TRBV18 and TRBJ1-2; D is ambiguous. The CDR3 spans 14 residues. Germline CDR1 is KGHSH and CDR2 is LQKENI. V was cut by 5 bases and J by 8 bases, with 18 bases left in between. CDR3 protein: CASSTEGFSGGYTF. CDR3 sequence (DNA): TGTGCCAGCTCAACAGAGGGATTTTCGGGGGGCTACACCTTC.